Shown below are 20 T cell receptor beta chains from a single sample sequenced in a study of blood T cell repertoires in COVID-19. The method was immunoSEQ multiplex PCR; TCRdb's version includes in-frame clones alone and lacks a portion of them. The sample has hundreds of thousands of clones, about 85% seen once. The sequencing input was PBMCs or T cells enriched from blood (not recorded which). These receptors came from a man aged 35 to 55 who had recovered from COVID-19.

The rearrangement uses TRBV2 and TRBJ2-7; 8 positions agree with TRBD2. Germline CDR1 is SNHLY and CDR2 is FYNNEI. With V trimmed by 2 bases and J by 7 bases, 13 bases remained unmatched. This CDR3 is 16 amino acids long. CDR3 nucleotides: TGTGCCAGCAGTGAATTAGTACTAGCGGTCCCTAAAGAGCAGTACTTC. It specifies CASSELVLAVPKEQYF.

The chain employs TRBV19 and TRBJ2-7; 12 nucleotides match TRBD2. V lost 6 bases, J lost 3 bases, and 3 bases stayed unmatched. The CDR3 covers 14 residues. CDR1 LNHDA and CDR2 SQIVND come from the germline V gene (reference sequence). CDR3 region: CASSQTSGSYEQYF. The CDR3 DNA reads as TGTGCCAGTAGCCAGACTAGCGGGAGCTACGAGCAGTACTTC.

With respect to this clone: Other nucleotide sequences from this sample produce the same CDR3. This chain joins TRBV6-5 and TRBJ1-5; TRBD1 aligns across 8 bases. Germline CDR1 reads MNHEY; CDR2 reads SVGAGI. The length of the CDR3 is 14 residues. V lost 0 bases and J lost 7; bases outside the gene matches: 2. The CDR3 DNA sequence: TGTGCCAGCAGTTACTCAGACAGGGGACAGCCCCAGCATTTT. Amino acid sequence: CASSYSDRGQPQHF.

This rearrangement joins TRBV28 to TRBJ1-2, with 11 bases identical to TRBD1. Germline V lookup: CDR1 MDHEN, CDR2 SYDVKM. V trimming: 4 bases; J trimming: 8 bases; junction bases outside the gene matches: 9. The CDR3 contains 15 residues. The CDR3 region is CASSWTGGGIGGYTF. The CDR3, as DNA: TGTGCCAGCAGTTGGACAGGGGGCGGAATTGGCGGCTACACCTTC.

V and J are TRBV5-1 and TRBJ2-7; 9 bases align to TRBD2. Trimming cost V 0 bases and J 3 bases; bases outside gene matches: 4. Per the germline V gene, CDR1 is SGHRS and CDR2 is YFSETQ. The CDR3 totals 15 residues. CDR3 DNA sequence: TGCGCCAGCAGCTTGGGTACTAGCGGGTTCTACGAGCAGTACTTC. Translated: CASSLGTSGFYEQYF.

The V and J genes are TRBV11-3 and TRBJ2-1, with 7 nucleotides matching TRBD1. Trimming cost V 4 bases and J 9 bases; bases outside gene matches: 6. The CDR3 runs 13 residues. Germline V gene data show CDR1 as SGHNT and CDR2 as YENEEA. The CDR3, as DNA: TGTGCCAGCAGCTCGATACAGGGGAGTGAGCAGTTCTTC. Residues: CASSSIQGSEQFF.

This chain joins TRBV5-5 and TRBJ1-1, with D perhaps TRBD1 (5 bases). Trimming shortened V by 3 bases and J by 11 bases, and 17 bases separated the two germline ends. CDR1 SGHKS and CDR2 YYEKEE come from the germline V gene (reference sequence). The CDR3 is 13 amino acids. In DNA, the CDR3 is TGTGCCAGCAGCTATAGTGCAGGGTTGGAGGCTTTCTTT. Protein sequence: CASSYSAGLEAFF.

The rearrangement uses TRBV7-2 and TRBJ2-7; 14 nucleotides line up with TRBD2. The junction had 6 bases not matched to a gene; V was cut back by 5 bases and J by 6 bases. The CDR3 runs 15 residues. From germline, CDR1 is SGHTA and CDR2 FQGNSA. The CDR3 bases are TGTGCCAGCAGCATCACCGGGACTAGCGGGAGCGAGCAGTACTTC. It yields the protein CASSITGTSGSEQYF.

The genes are TRBV5-6 and TRBJ2-1; possible D gene TRBD2, 6 bases. V was cut by 4 bases and J by 3 bases, with 11 bases left in between. CDR1 and CDR2 from the germline V gene are SGHDT and YYEEEE. The CDR3 sequence is 14 residues long. The CDR3 DNA reads as TGTGCCAGCAGCAAAGCGGGCCTCTACAATGAGCAGTTCTTC. It specifies CASSKAGLYNEQFF.

This chain links TRBV27 with TRBJ2-1; 7 bases map to TRBD2. Germline CDR1 reads MNHEY; CDR2 reads SMNVEV (reference sequence). The CDR3 consists of 14 residues. V shed 2 bases and J 4 bases; nucleotides not matched to a gene: 2. The CDR3 coding sequence is TGTGCCAGCAGTTTAGCGGGAGAATACAATGAGCAGTTCTTC. Protein: CASSLAGEYNEQFF.

This clone has more than one count but fewer than ten. The rearrangement uses TRBV5-1 and TRBJ2-7; D is perhaps TRBD2 (5 bases). This CDR3 region has 12 residues. Germline assignment: CDR1 SGHRS and CDR2 YFSETQ. V lost 5 bases and J 0 bases, leaving 6 bases between the germline ends. The CDR3 DNA sequence: TGCGCCAGCAGGGGAGCCTCCTACGAGCAGTACTTC. It encodes CASRGASYEQYF.

The chain uses TRBV7-9 and TRBJ2-7; 7 bases line up with TRBD2. The CDR3 has 13 amino acids. With V trimmed by 1 base and J by 5 bases, 2 bases remained unmatched. Germline CDR1 and CDR2: SEHNR and FQNEAQ (reference sequence). The CDR3 here is CASSLGLADEQYF. The CDR3 DNA reads TGTGCCAGCAGCTTAGGACTAGCAGACGAGCAGTACTTC.

The gene calls are TRBV11-2 and TRBJ2-1; D remains unclear. The CDR3 is 13 residues long. CDR1 is SGHAT and CDR2 is FQNNGV in the germline V gene. Deletions cut 1 base from V and 7 bases from J, with 8 bases between. The CDR3 DNA sequence: TGTGCCAGCAGCTTAGGGTTGGCAAATGAGCAGTTCTTC. Translated, it gives CASSLGLANEQFF.

The chain employs TRBV7-3 and TRBJ2-1; 12 nucleotides align to TRBD2. The length of the CDR3 is 16 residues. V dropped 4 bases and J dropped 3; count of bases not matched to a gene: 4. Germline V CDR1 and CDR2: SGHTA, FQGTGA. The CDR3 region has the DNA TGTGCCAGCAGCTCCTGGACTAGCGGGAACTACAATGAGCAGTTCTTC. This sequence encodes CASSSWTSGNYNEQFF.

This clone was counted between two and nine times. This chain links TRBV12-3 or TRBV12-4 with TRBJ1-2; TRBD1 is a possible D gene (5 bases). The CDR3 spans 13 residues. The V and J ends lost 7 bases and 6 bases respectively, with 15 bases between them. CDR3 region: CASTQLAGDGYTF. Written as DNA, the CDR3 is TGTGCCAGCACCCAATTGGCGGGGGATGGCTACACCTTC.

The V gene is TRBV9, the J gene TRBJ1-2; 7 nucleotides align to TRBD1. The germline CDR1 and CDR2 sequences are SGDLS and YYNGEE. The CDR3 has 14 amino acids. V shed 4 bases, J shed 3 bases, and the junction held 6 bases outside the gene matches. The CDR3 DNA reads TGTGCCAGCAGCCCGGGGACAGCTGACTATGGCTACACCTTC. Translation: CASSPGTADYGYTF.

The V and J genes are TRBV4-1 and TRBJ1-4, with a possible D match to TRBD1 (5 bases). The CDR3 totals 13 residues. In germline, CDR1 is MGHRA, CDR2 YSYEKL. V lost 3 bases and J lost 10, with 12 bases in between. The CDR3 protein is CASSHDSIGKLFF. The CDR3 coding sequence is TGCGCCAGCAGCCATGACAGTATCGGAAAACTGTTTTTT.

This clone appeared once. The chain uses TRBV15 and TRBJ1-1; tentative D call: TRBD1 (6 bases). CDR3 length: 16 residues. V dropped 1 base and J dropped 7 bases, with 19 bases sitting between them. Per the germline V gene, CDR1 is LNHNV and CDR2 is YYDKDF (reference sequence). CDR3 sequence reads: CATSRVTGGTKGEAFF. CDR3 DNA: TGTGCCACCAGCAGAGTTACGGGGGGCACAAAGGGTGAAGCTTTCTTT. The whole variable domain, filled in from reference TRBV15 and TRBJ1-1, reads DAMVIQNPRYQVTQFGKPVTLSCSQTLNHNVMYWYQQKSSQAPKLLFHYYDKDFNNEADTPDNFQSRRPNTSFCFLDIRSPGLGDTAMYLCATSRVTGGTKGEAFFGQGTRLTVV.

This chain joins TRBV19 and TRBJ2-7; TRBD2 matches at 7 bases. CDR3 length equals 13 residues. Germline V CDR1 and CDR2: LNHDA, SQIVND (reference sequence). The ends lost 4 bases at V and 3 bases at J; junction bases unmatched: 3. The CDR3 sequence: CASSTSGGYEQYF. The DNA of the CDR3 is TGTGCCAGTAGTACGTCGGGAGGCTACGAGCAGTACTTC.

This clone was seen only once. Other DNA sequences of this sample code for an identical CDR3. The chain uses TRBV2 and TRBJ1-2; unclear D gene. Germline lookup yields CDR1 SNHLY and CDR2 FYNNEI. Trimming pared 1 base from V and 4 bases from J, leaving 4 bases between. The CDR3 has 12 amino acids. The chain's CDR3 is CASSEGGYGYTF. The DNA for the CDR3 is TGTGCCAGCAGTGAAGGAGGCTATGGCTACACCTTC. The full variable domain, its missing parts supplied by reference TRBV2 and TRBJ1-2, is EPEVTQTPSHQVTQMGQEVILRCVPISNHLYFYWYRQILGQKVEFLVSFYNNEISEKSEIFDDQFSVERPDGSNFTLKIRSTKLEDSAMYFCASSEGGYGYTFGSGTRLTVV.